Given below is one TCR beta chain in context. No cognate antigen has been identified for it. There are no base qualities to consult, and no much larger clone falls within one base. Genomic DNA was isolated from the sorted cells so that the TCRbeta CDR3 region could be sequenced. TCRbeta CDR3 regions were sequenced using the immunoSEQ Assay. In TCRdb, the immuneACCESS table is reduced to in-frame sequences with V and J assigned. These tables do not hold every clone; where another copy was compared, an unresolved V gene accounts for under half, and the others remain unexplained. Here the sample has tens of thousands of clones; around 85% occur a single time. Clones ranked in the top ten supply around an eighth of the sample. Patients with a history of autoimmune disease or receiving systemic immunosuppression were excluded from the trial. Peripheral blood for TCR sequencing was collected from all dose cohorts at baseline, on cycle 4 day 1, and on cycle 7 day 1. Samples were obtained from an open-label, multicenter, first-in-human phase I dose-escalation trial of ivuxolimab. Adults with locally advanced or metastatic melanoma, renal cell carcinoma, hepatocellular carcinoma or head and neck squamous cell carcinoma were enrolled in the trial. Before TCR sequencing, CD4+ T cells and CD8+ T cells were sorted from peripheral blood as separate populations.

This sample is part of a study of OX40 agonist ivuxolimab in advanced cancers. With respect to the entire study: Ivuxolimab was a fully human IgG2 agonistic monoclonal antibody targeting the costimulatory receptor OX40 (CD134). A male proportion of roughly 80% and a mean age of 60 years, ranging from about 20 to 85, were recorded for the dose-escalation cohort. Prior anti-PD-1, anti-PD-L1 or anti-CTLA-4 therapy was permitted, and checkpoint inhibitors had been received by about 36% of dose-escalation patients. Peripheral TCRbeta sequencing was intended to test whether TCR sequence diversity was altered and clonal T-cell expansion was caused by ivuxolimab. Of the approximately 53 patients in dose escalation, some 19 had hepatocellular carcinoma, some 15 had melanoma, 9 had renal cell carcinoma and 9 had head and neck cancer. The paper describes the monotherapy dose-escalation part (N of about 54 patients) of the phase I trial of ivuxolimab. Intravenous ivuxolimab was administered to patients every 2 weeks at six dose levels: 0.01, 0.1, 0.3, 1.5, 3 and 10 mg/kg. Partial responses were achieved by three dose-escalation patients, of whom one had hepatocellular carcinoma and two had cutaneous melanoma.

Reading from cysteine to phenylalanine, the CDR3 counts 16 amino acids. Of the read, only the CDR3 DNA is kept; its 48 bases are in frame from base 1. As encoded in the germline V gene, CDR1 is SGHDT while CDR2 is YYEEEE. Trimmed from V: 0 bases; trimmed from J: 6 bases; junction bases lacking a gene match: 8. The paper as a whole reports these results and caveats: Clonal expansion of both CD4+ and CD8+ blood T cells was observed from baseline to week 6 at doses 0.1 to 3.0 mg/kg. Antigen specificity was not determined for the clonally expanded peripheral T cells. In partial responders in the 0.1-3.0 mg/kg groups, normalized peripheral clonal expansion was found to be among the lowest, especially among CD8+ T cells. Low levels of normalized T-cell clonal expansion were also seen in some nonresponding patients. After ivuxolimab, more expanded clones were found on average in CD8+ T cells than in CD4+ T cells.

The rearranged chain carries TRBV5-6 and TRBJ2-2; the central 7 bases match TRBD1. The clonotype comes from an adult with an advanced solid tumor such as melanoma, head and neck, liver or kidney cancer. This sample comprised CD4+ or CD8+ T cells sorted from blood, obtained in a trial of the OX40 agonist ivuxolimab. This receptor has the CDR3 CASSLVDTGVAGELFF. Read as DNA, the sequence is TGTGCCAGCAGCTTGGTTGATACAGGGGTAGCCGGGGAGCTGTTTTTT.